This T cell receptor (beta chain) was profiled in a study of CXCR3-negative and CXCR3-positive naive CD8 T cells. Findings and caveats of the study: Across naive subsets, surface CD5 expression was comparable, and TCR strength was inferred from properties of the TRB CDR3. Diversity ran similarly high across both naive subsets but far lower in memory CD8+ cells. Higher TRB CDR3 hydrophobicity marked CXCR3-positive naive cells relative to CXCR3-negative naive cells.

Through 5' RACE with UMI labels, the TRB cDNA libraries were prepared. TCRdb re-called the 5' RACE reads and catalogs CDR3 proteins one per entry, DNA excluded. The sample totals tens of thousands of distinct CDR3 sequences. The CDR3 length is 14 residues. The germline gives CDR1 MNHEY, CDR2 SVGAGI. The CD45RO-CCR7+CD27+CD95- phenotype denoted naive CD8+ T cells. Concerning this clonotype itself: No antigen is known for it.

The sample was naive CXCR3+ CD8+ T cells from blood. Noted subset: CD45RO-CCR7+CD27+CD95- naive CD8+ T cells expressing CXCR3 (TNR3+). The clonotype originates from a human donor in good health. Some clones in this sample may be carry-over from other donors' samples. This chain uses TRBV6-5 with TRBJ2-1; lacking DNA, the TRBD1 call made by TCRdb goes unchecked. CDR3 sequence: CASSYSPAGDEQFF.